Sequencing of this T cell receptor beta chain was carried out in a study of radiation and T cells in renal cell carcinoma. The V gene end was trimmed by 2 bases and the J gene end by 4 bases; junction bases not matched to a gene: 3. Germline V gives CDR1 KGHSH, CDR2 LQKENI. This CDR3 spans 15 amino acids. Time point described: blood 2 weeks post-SBRT. This sample's treatment: 15 Gy SBRT to primary tumor, nephrectomy 4 weeks later. Clones were sequenced by immunoSEQ multiplex PCR, and TCRdb holds only the in-frame ones, with some missing. The table lists around 70,000 clones, 82% of them singletons. The receptor comes from a man aged 60 to 69 with renal cell carcinoma. Sequences were derived from blood, sampled from a patient whose treatment included radiotherapy and nephrectomy. The chain carries TRBV18 and TRBJ2-1; 9 nucleotides match TRBD1. CDR3 in amino acids: CASSPGQGTYNEQFF. The CDR3 DNA reads TGTGCCAGCTCACCAGGACAGGGGACTTACAATGAGCAGTTCTTC.